These 9 T cell receptor beta chains were sequenced from one sample in a study of T cells after yellow fever vaccination. MiXCR, applied by TCRdb to the 5' RACE reads, yields one record per CDR3 protein. This table holds 300,000 to 400,000 distinct CDR3 sequences, around 6.4% found once. Here the sequenced sample was PBMCs, taken 5 days after the yellow fever booster vaccination. The source is a man in his thirties or forties who received the YFV17D yellow fever vaccine.

In this sample, this clonotype turned up many times. The chain couples TRBV5-1 to TRBJ2-1; D is perhaps TRBD1 (5 bases). V was clipped by 5 bases and J by 0 bases, with 9 bases between them. Per the germline V gene, CDR1 is SGHRS and CDR2 is YFSETQ. The CDR3 consists of 14 residues. Written as DNA, the CDR3 is TGCGCCAGCAGGACAGATAGCTCCTACAATGAGCAGTTCTTC. Residues: CASRTDSSYNEQFF.

This clonotype turned up a few times. The V gene is TRBV7-2, the J gene TRBJ2-5; the match to TRBD1 covers 9 bases. Germline V gene sequence: CDR1 SGHTA, CDR2 FQGNSA. The CDR3 loop spans 15 amino acids. Trimming took 7 bases from V and 4 from J; bases not matched to a gene: 10. CDR3 sequence: CASTPGTGRRETQYF. The CDR3 DNA is TGTGCCAGCACCCCCGGGACAGGGAGGCGAGAGACCCAGTACTTC.

This clonotype appeared many times. The chain recombines TRBV5-1 with TRBJ2-1; a possible D gene is TRBD2 (6 bases). Trimming cost V 0 bases and J 8 bases, with 15 bases left between them. This CDR3 comprises 15 residues. Germline values: CDR1 SGHRS, CDR2 YFSETQ. The CDR3 region has the DNA TGCGCCAGCAGCTTGGGTAATAGCGGTTACGATGAGCAGTTCTTC. It codes for CASSLGNSGYDEQFF.

The sample holds many counts of this clonotype. The CDR3 protein is CASGRAHNQPQHF. DNA of the CDR3: TGTGCCAGCGGCAGGGCCCACAATCAGCCCCAGCATTTT. V is TRBV6-5 and J is TRBJ1-5; maybe TRBD1 (5 bases). This CDR3 is 13 amino acids long. CDR1 and CDR2 (germline): MNHEY, SVGAGI. V dropped 8 bases and J dropped 3 bases, with 11 bases sitting between them.

This clonotype was seen a few times. V usage is TRBV7-2 and J usage is TRBJ2-2; D is unclear. Deletions cut 3 bases from V and 0 bases from J, with 8 bases between. The CDR3 has 15 residues. Germline CDR1 and CDR2: SGHTA and FQGNSA. CDR3 in amino acids: CASSFRDSNTGELFF. The DNA for the CDR3 is TGTGCCAGCAGCTTTAGAGATTCGAACACCGGGGAGCTGTTTTTT. The full variable domain, its missing parts supplied by reference TRBV7-2 and TRBJ2-2, is GAGVSQSPSNKVTEKGKDVELRCDPISGHTALYWYRQSLGQGLEFLIYFQGNSAPDKSGLPSDRFSAERTGGSVSTLTIQRTQQEDSAVYLCASSFRDSNTGELFFGEGSRLTVL.

V gene TRBV6-5 combines with J gene TRBJ2-1; 9 bases line up with TRBD1. The germline gives CDR1 MNHEY, CDR2 SVGAGI. The CDR3 spans 15 residues. V was pared by 0 bases and J by 8 bases, with 5 bases of the junction left unmatched. The CDR3 DNA sequence: TGTGCCAGCAGTTACTCGGGACAGGGTGTCGATGAGCAGTTCTTC. Protein: CASSYSGQGVDEQFF.

The V gene is TRBV7-2, the J gene TRBJ2-1, with 12 bases that match TRBD2. This CDR3 region has 15 residues. V lost 5 bases to trimming and J lost 9 bases; unmatched junction nucleotides: 8. Per germline, CDR1 SGHTA and CDR2 FQGNSA. CDR3 nucleotide sequence: TGTGCCAGCAGCCCGACTAGCGGGAGAGGGGGTGAGCAGTTCTTC. Translation: CASSPTSGRGGEQFF.

This clonotype was seen at least ten times. V gene TRBV7-9 combines with J gene TRBJ1-1, with unresolved D. The germline gives CDR1 SEHNR, CDR2 FQNEAQ (reference sequence). The CDR3 is 15 residues long. V lost 2 bases and J lost 3, with 13 bases in between. CDR3 sequence: CASSLHSRQDTEAFF. The CDR3 coding sequence is TGTGCCAGCAGCTTACACAGCCGCCAGGACACTGAAGCTTTCTTT. The whole variable domain, filled in from reference TRBV7-9 and TRBJ1-1, reads DTGVSQNPRHKITKRGQNVTFRCDPISEHNRLYWYRQTLGQGPEFLTYFQNEAQLEKSRLLSDRFSAERPKGSFSTLEIQRTEQGDSAMYLCASSLHSRQDTEAFFGQGTRLTVV.

This clonotype was seen at least ten times. V is TRBV4-3 and J is TRBJ2-3, with D hard to call. CDR3 length equals 14 residues. Trimming took 0 bases from V and 2 from J, leaving 6 bases between them. Germline CDR1 is LGHNA and CDR2 is YSLEER. CDR3 in amino acids: CASSQDFLTDTQYF. The CDR3 DNA follows: TGCGCCAGCAGCCAAGATTTTCTCACAGATACGCAGTATTTT.